One T cell receptor (beta chain) is described in this entry. Between the trimmed V and J ends, which lost 5 bases and 6 bases, there was a span of 10 bases. CDR1 and CDR2 from the germline V gene are GTSNPN and SVGIG (reference sequence). This CDR3 has 11 amino acids. This sample is part of a study of T-cell memory formation after mild COVID-19. After 5'RACE with constant-segment primers, TCR alpha and TCR beta cDNA libraries carrying sample barcodes and UMIs were obtained. TCRdb passed the 5' RACE reads through MiXCR, listing each CDR3 protein once. The table lists about 150,000 distinct CDR3 sequences, about 14% of them singletons, with roughly 15% in the top ten.

V gene TRBV30 combines with J gene TRBJ2-5; no reliable D call. Source material: PBMCs or a T cell subset sorted from them (not recorded which). This sequence originates from an adult woman who had mild COVID-19 (a few samples of this study predate the infection). Cell type and time point are not known. This CDR3 is CAWGILQTQYF. The CDR3 DNA reads as TGTGCCTGGGGGATCCTACAGACCCAGTACTTC.